This T cell receptor beta chain was captured by sequencing in a study of blood T cell repertoires in COVID-19. Turning to the study itself: Nucleic acid was either cDNA or gDNA, and it came from T cells, B-cell-depleted T cells, or PBMCs.

Here immunoSEQ multiplex PCR was the method, and the copy in TCRdb shows in-frame clones only, minus some. The table has tens of thousands of clones, 75% to 80% seen once. Trimming shortened V by 8 bases and J by 0 bases, and 9 bases separated the two germline ends. Per the germline V gene, CDR1 is SGHTS and CDR2 is YDEGEE. CDR3 length: 13 amino acids. Specimen: peripheral blood. The origin of this receptor is a woman between 70 and 85 years old with acute or convalescent COVID-19. The V and J genes are TRBV5-8 and TRBJ1-3, with D unclear. The CDR3 coding sequence is TGTGCCAGGGGGAGGAACTCTGGAAACACCATATATTTT. Translated, it gives CARGRNSGNTIYF. The full variable domain, its missing parts supplied by reference TRBV5-8 and TRBJ1-3, is EAGVTQSPTHLIKTRGQQATLRCSPISGHTSVYWYQQALGLGLQFLLWYDEGEERNRGNFPPRFSGRQFPNYSSELNVNALELEDSALYLCARGRNSGNTIYFGEGSWLTVV.